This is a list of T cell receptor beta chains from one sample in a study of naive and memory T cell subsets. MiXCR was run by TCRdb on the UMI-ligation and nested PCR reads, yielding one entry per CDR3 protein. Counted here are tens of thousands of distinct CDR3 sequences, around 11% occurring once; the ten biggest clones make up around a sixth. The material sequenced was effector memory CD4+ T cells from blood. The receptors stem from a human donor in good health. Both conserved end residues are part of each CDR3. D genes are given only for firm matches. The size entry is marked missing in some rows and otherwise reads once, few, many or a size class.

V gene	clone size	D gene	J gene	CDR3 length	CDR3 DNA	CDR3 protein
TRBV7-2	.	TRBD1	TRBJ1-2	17	TGTGCCAGCAGCTTAGGGGACAGGGGGGGATTTAACTATGGCTACACCTTC	CASSLGDRGGFNYGYTF
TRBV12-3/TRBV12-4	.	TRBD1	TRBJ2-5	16	TGTGCCAGCAGCAACACGTACCGGGACAGGGAAGAGACCCAGTACTTC	CASSNTYRDREETQYF
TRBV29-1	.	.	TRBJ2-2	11	TGCAGCGTCACACAGGGCGGGGAGCTGTTTTTT	CSVTQGGELFF
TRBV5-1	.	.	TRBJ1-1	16	TGCGCCAGCAGCTTGGGGGGCGCGGGGGTGAACACTGAAGCTTTCTTT	CASSLGGAGVNTEAFF
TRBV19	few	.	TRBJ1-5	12	TGTGCCAGTAGTGCGGGGCTAAAGCCCCAGCATTTT	CASSAGLKPQHF
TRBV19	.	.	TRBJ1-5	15	TGTGCCAGTAGTCCCAATCGGGTGAGCAATCAGCCCCAGCATTTT	CASSPNRVSNQPQHF
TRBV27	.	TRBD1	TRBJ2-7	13	TGTGCCAGCAGCCGGGACAGGCGCCACGAGCAGTACTTC	CASSRDRRHEQYF
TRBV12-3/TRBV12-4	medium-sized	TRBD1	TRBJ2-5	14	TGTGCCAGCAGTGCGGGACAGGGCCAAGAGACCCAGTACTTC	CASSAGQGQETQYF
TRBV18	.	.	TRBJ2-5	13	TGTGCCAGCTCAACACGCCCCCAAGAGACCCAGTACTTC	CASSTRPQETQYF
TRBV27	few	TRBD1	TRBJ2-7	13	TGTGCCAGCACGGACAGGGGAAGAAACGAGCAGTACTTC	CASTDRGRNEQYF
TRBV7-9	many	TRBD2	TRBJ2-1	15	TGTGCCAGCAGCCTCCCCCGGGGCAGCGGGATTGAGCAGTTCTTC	CASSLPRGSGIEQFF
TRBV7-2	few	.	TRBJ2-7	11	TGTGCCAGCAGCCCCAACTACGAGCAGTACTTC	CASSPNYEQYF
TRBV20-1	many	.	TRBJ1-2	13	TGCAGTGCTAGAGGCGGGACACGGGATGGCTACACCTTC	CSARGGTRDGYTF
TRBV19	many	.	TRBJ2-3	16	TGTGCCAGTAGTCTCCGACAGGCCCCTAGCACAGATACGCAGTATTTT	CASSLRQAPSTDTQYF
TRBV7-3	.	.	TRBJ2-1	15	TGTGCCAGCAGCTTATATACAGGGTCTTACAATGAGCAGTTCTTC	CASSLYTGSYNEQFF
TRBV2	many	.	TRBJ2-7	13	TGTGCCAGCAGTCGAGACAGAAACTACGAGCAGTACTTC	CASSRDRNYEQYF
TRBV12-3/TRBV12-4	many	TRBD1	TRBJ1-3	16	TGTGCCAGCAGTCGCCGGACAGGGGGCCTGATAAACACCATATATTTT	CASSRRTGGLINTIYF
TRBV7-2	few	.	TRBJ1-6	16	TGTGCCAGCAGCTTAGCGGTTGCAGGGGTCGGCTCACCCCTCCACTTT	CASSLAVAGVGSPLHF
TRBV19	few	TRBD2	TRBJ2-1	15	TGTGCCAGTAGAACTTCTAGCGGACAATACAATGAGCAGTTCTTC	CASRTSSGQYNEQFF
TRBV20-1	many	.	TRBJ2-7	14	TGCAGTGCTGGCGTCGACGGGCGAGGCCTAGAGCAGTACTTC	CSAGVDGRGLEQYF
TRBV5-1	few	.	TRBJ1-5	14	TGCGCCAGCAGCTTGGAGGGGGGGGCGAGGCCCCAGCATTTT	CASSLEGGARPQHF
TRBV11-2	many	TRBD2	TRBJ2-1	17	TGTGCCAGCAGCTTAGGTTCAGGCGGGGGTTCCTACAATGAGCAGTTCTTC	CASSLGSGGGSYNEQFF
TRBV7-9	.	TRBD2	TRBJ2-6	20	TGTGCCAGCAGTGTAACCGGGACTAGCGGGAGGGAGAGGGGGGCCAACGTCCTGACTTTC	CASSVTGTSGRERGANVLTF
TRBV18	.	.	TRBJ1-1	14	TGTGCCAGCTCACCAGACAGGATGAACACTGAAGCTTTCTTT	CASSPDRMNTEAFF
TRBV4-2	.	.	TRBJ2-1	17	TGTGCCAGCAGCCAAGCCTTGACGGGGACCCCTGGGAATGAGCAGTTCTTC	CASSQALTGTPGNEQFF
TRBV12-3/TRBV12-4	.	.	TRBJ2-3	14	TGTGCCAGCACAAACAGGTTATTCACAGATACGCAGTATTTT	CASTNRLFTDTQYF
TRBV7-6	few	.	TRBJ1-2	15	TGTGCCAGCAGCACCGAGGGTAAGAAGAACTATGGCTACACCTTC	CASSTEGKKNYGYTF
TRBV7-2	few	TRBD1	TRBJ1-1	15	TGTGCCAGCAGCTACTCCGGGACAGGGTCGAGGGAAGCTTTCTTT	CASSYSGTGSREAFF
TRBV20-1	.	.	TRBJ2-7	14	TGCAGTGCTAATACGCGGACCTTGGTAGGGGAGCAGTACTTC	CSANTRTLVGEQYF
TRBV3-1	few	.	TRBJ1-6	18	TGTGCCAGCAGCCAAGACTTAGGGATGGGGGATAAGAGATCACCCCTCCACTTT	CASSQDLGMGDKRSPLHF
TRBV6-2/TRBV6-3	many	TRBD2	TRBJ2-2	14	TGTGCCAGCCGACTAGCCCTTTACACCGGGGAGCTGTTTTTT	CASRLALYTGELFF
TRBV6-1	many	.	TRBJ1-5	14	TGTGCCAGCGGGGGCAGGACGCCTAATCAGCCCCAGCATTTT	CASGGRTPNQPQHF
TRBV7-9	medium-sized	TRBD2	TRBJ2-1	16	TGTGCCAGCAGGCCCCGACCGGGACTAACCTACAATGAGCAGTTCTTC	CASRPRPGLTYNEQFF
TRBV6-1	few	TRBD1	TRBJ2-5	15	TGTGCCAGCATCCATGCCGGGACAGGGCGAGAGACCCAGTACTTC	CASIHAGTGRETQYF
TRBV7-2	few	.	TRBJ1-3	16	TGTGCCAGCAGCTTAGGTCCGGGATATTCTGGAAACACCATATATTTT	CASSLGPGYSGNTIYF
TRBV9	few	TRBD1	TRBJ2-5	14	TGTGCCAGCAGCACCACAGGGGGGCGGGAGACCCAGTACTTC	CASSTTGGRETQYF
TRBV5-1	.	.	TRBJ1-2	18	TGCGCCAGCAGCTTTAACACGGGATCTCCTTTAATCACCCCCGGCTACACCTTC	CASSFNTGSPLITPGYTF
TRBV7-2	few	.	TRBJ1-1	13	TGTGCCAGCGCAGGGCGCCCTCAAGGGGAAGCTTTCTTT	CASAGRPQGEAFF
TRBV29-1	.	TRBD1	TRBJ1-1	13	TGCAGCGTTGAAAGACAGGGGGCGACTGAAGCTTTCTTT	CSVERQGATEAFF
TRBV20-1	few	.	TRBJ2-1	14	TGCAGTGCTAGAGATTGGCGGAACTACAATGAGCAGTTCTTC	CSARDWRNYNEQFF
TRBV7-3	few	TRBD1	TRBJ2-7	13	TGTGCCAGCAGCTCCTACAGGGGATACGAGCAGTACTTC	CASSSYRGYEQYF
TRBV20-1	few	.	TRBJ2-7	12	TGCAGTGCCGCCCAATCTACCTACGAGCAGTACTTC	CSAAQSTYEQYF
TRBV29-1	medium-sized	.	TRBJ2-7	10	TGCAGCGTTGGGGGGCCCGAGCAGTACTTC	CSVGGPEQYF
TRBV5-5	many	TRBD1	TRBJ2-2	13	TGTGCCGGGGGGACAGGGAACACCGGGGAGCTGTTTTTT	CAGGTGNTGELFF